This passage covers 18 T cell receptor beta chains from one sample sequenced in a study of cytomegalovirus exposure and HLA in healthy donors. The PCR made use of 60 Vbeta and 13 Jbeta primers. Clones were read by immunoSEQ multiplex PCR, and TCRdb kept only the in-frame ones, dropping some. This sample carries about 200,000 clones, 83% of them seen once, and the ten largest clones take 1.4%. Sequencing was done on a sample of PBMCs. Receptors were obtained from a girl aged 10 to 17 in good health and CMV-seronegative.

The genes are TRBV6-1 and TRBJ1-2; D is undetermined. This CDR3 region has 12 residues. The V gene lost 4 bases and the J gene lost 10 bases, with 13 bases spanning the gap. The V gene's germline CDR1 is MNHNS and CDR2 SASEGT. As DNA, the CDR3 is TGTGCCAGCAGTGTAGCCGCGGTAGACTACACCTTC. Residues: CASSVAAVDYTF.

The CDR3 sequence: CASSPSLAGSTEAFF. The CDR3 coding sequence is TGTGCCAGCAGCCCGTCCTTGGCAGGGTCGACTGAAGCTTTCTTT. The rearrangement uses TRBV14 and TRBJ1-1; D is possibly TRBD1 (5 bases). V was clipped by 4 bases and J by 5 bases, with 17 bases between them. This CDR3 region has 15 residues. The germline V gene encodes CDR1 SGHDN and CDR2 FVKESK. Complete variable domain (other parts from reference TRBV14 and TRBJ1-1): EAGVTQFPSHSVIEKGQTVTLRCDPISGHDNLYWYRRVMGKEIKFLLHFVKESKQDESGMPNNRFLAERTGGTYSTLKVQPAELEDSGVYFCASSPSLAGSTEAFFGQGTRLTVV.

This chain links TRBV6-1 with TRBJ2-2, with TRBD2 identical over 10 bases. The V gene end was trimmed by 0 bases and the J gene end by 2 bases; junction bases not matched to a gene: 3. CDR1 and CDR2 (germline): MNHNS, SASEGT. CDR3 size: 17 residues. This CDR3 reads CASSEALAGANTGELFF. CDR3 coding DNA: TGTGCCAGCAGTGAAGCCCTAGCGGGGGCCAACACCGGGGAGCTGTTTTTT.

V usage is TRBV5-1 and J usage is TRBJ2-5; 7 nucleotides align to TRBD1. The J call may be faulty, since TRBJ2-7 better matches the DNA end. The CDR3 spans 15 residues. Germline loops: CDR1 SGHRS, CDR2 YFSETQ. The chain's CDR3 is CASSFKPDRAYEQYF. CDR3 nucleotide sequence: TGCGCCAGCAGCTTTAAACCCGACAGGGCCTACGAGCAGTACTTC.

This clone was recorded only once. The chain is built from TRBV9 and TRBJ2-1; 7 bases are a match to TRBD1. The V segment lost 2 bases and the J segment 12 bases; nucleotides outside the gene matches: 5. The CDR3 length is 12 residues. Germline values: CDR1 SGDLS, CDR2 YYNGEE. The CDR3 reads CASSVAGTAQFF. The CDR3 DNA reads as TGTGCCAGCAGCGTGGCCGGGACAGCGCAGTTCTTC.

This clone appeared once. This chain uses TRBV18 with TRBJ2-1; D perhaps matches TRBD2 (6 bases). V dropped 2 bases and J dropped 0 bases, with 14 bases sitting between them. This CDR3 spans 17 amino acids. Germline-derived CDR1 and CDR2 are KGHSH and LQKENI. The CDR3 DNA follows: TGTGCCAGCTCACCAGGGGCGGGGAAGGGCTCCTACAATGAGCAGTTCTTC. It codes for CASSPGAGKGSYNEQFF.

V is TRBV10-3 and J is TRBJ1-2, with 7 bases lining up with TRBD1. V trimming: 6 bases; J trimming: 5 bases; junction bases outside the gene matches: 12. This CDR3 has 15 amino acids. CDR1 and CDR2 from the germline V gene are ENHRY and SYGVKD. The CDR3 DNA reads TGTGCCATCAGGGAAATCGGGACAGAGCCATATGGCTACACCTTC. Residues: CAIREIGTEPYGYTF.

The chain recombines TRBV25-1 with TRBJ2-5; weak D call: TRBD1 (5 bases). Trimming pared 3 bases from V and 1 base from J, leaving 15 bases between. The CDR3 length is 16 residues. CDR1 and CDR2 (germline): MGHDK, SYGVNS. CDR3 sequence reads: CASSDFSLDIQETQYF. CDR3 nucleotide sequence: TGTGCCAGCAGTGATTTTTCACTGGACATCCAAGAGACCCAGTACTTC. The complete variable domain, with remaining parts taken from reference TRBV25-1 and TRBJ2-5, reads EADIYQTPRYLVIGTGKKITLECSQTMGHDKMYWYQQDPGMELHLIHYSYGVNSTEKGDLSSESTVSRIRTEHFPLTLESARPSHTSQYLCASSDFSLDIQETQYFGPGTRLLVL.

The V and J genes are TRBV7-2 and TRBJ2-7; D possibly corresponds to TRBD1 (6 bases). This CDR3 is 17 amino acids long. V gave up 2 bases and J gave up 1 base, with 18 bases separating them. Looked up from germline, CDR1 is SGHTA and CDR2 is FQGNSA. Here the CDR3 reads CASSLHTGYRASYEQYF. The CDR3 DNA reads as TGTGCCAGCAGCTTACATACCGGGTACAGGGCATCCTACGAGCAGTACTTC.

The chain couples TRBV5-6 to TRBJ2-3; perhaps TRBD2 as D (7 bases). V was clipped by 0 bases and J by 5 bases, with 13 bases between them. The CDR3 runs to 15 residues. In germline, CDR1 is SGHDT, CDR2 YYEEEE. The DNA of the CDR3 is TGTGCCAGCAGCTTGGTTGGCGGGGGCGGAGATACGCAGTATTTT. It encodes CASSLVGGGGDTQYF.

The V and J genes are TRBV19 and TRBJ2-7; 12 bases line up with TRBD1. The CDR3 is made up of 14 amino acids. Per the germline V gene, CDR1 is LNHDA and CDR2 is SQIVND (reference sequence). V trimming: 5 bases; J trimming: 7 bases; junction bases outside the gene matches: 6. The CDR3 sequence is CASSSGTGGGEQYF. The DNA of the CDR3 is TGTGCCAGTAGTTCCGGGACAGGGGGCGGGGAGCAGTACTTC.

This chain joins TRBV28 and TRBJ2-1; 7 positions match TRBD2. The germline V gene encodes CDR1 MDHEN and CDR2 SYDVKM. V was clipped by 3 bases and J by 7 bases; unmatched bases: 12. The CDR3 runs 16 residues. The CDR3 DNA is TGTGCCAGCAGTTTGGTTTTCAGCGGCGGGAGTAATGAGCAGTTCTTC. Its protein is CASSLVFSGGSNEQFF. The full variable domain, rest sourced from reference TRBV28 and TRBJ2-1, is DVKVTQSSRYLVKRTGEKVFLECVQDMDHENMFWYRQDPGLGLRLIYFSYDVKMKEKGDIPEGYSVSREKKERFSLILESASTNQTSMYLCASSLVFSGGSNEQFFGPGTRLTVL.

The V gene is TRBV11-2, the J gene TRBJ2-7; possibly TRBD1 for D (6 bases). Trimming left V 1 base short and J 0 bases short, with 10 bases between. In germline, CDR1 is SGHAT, CDR2 FQNNGV. The CDR3 covers 15 residues. The CDR3 here is CASSLGRGASYEQYF. Written as DNA, the CDR3 is TGTGCCAGCAGCTTAGGCAGGGGAGCCTCCTACGAGCAGTACTTC.

V is TRBV9 and J is TRBJ2-1, with a possible D match to TRBD2 (5 bases). The germline gives CDR1 SGDLS, CDR2 YYNGEE. The V gene lost 0 bases and the J gene lost 0 bases, with 7 bases spanning the gap. The CDR3 is 15 amino acids. The CDR3 sequence: CASSVGRASYNEQFF. The DNA of the CDR3 is TGTGCCAGCAGCGTAGGGCGGGCCTCCTACAATGAGCAGTTCTTC.

V usage is TRBV15 and J usage is TRBJ2-3; 8 positions match TRBD1. There are 16 residues in the CDR3. Germline assignment: CDR1 LNHNV and CDR2 YYDKDF (reference sequence). V lost 1 base to trimming and J lost 6 bases; unmatched junction nucleotides: 9. The CDR3 DNA reads as TGTGCCACCAGCAGAGCGTTAGCAGGGGGCTCGGATACGCAGTATTTT. Translation gives CATSRALAGGSDTQYF.

The chain combines TRBV2 with TRBJ1-1; 7 positions agree with TRBD1. V dropped 4 bases and J dropped 2; count of bases not matched to a gene: 10. Germline V gene lookup returns CDR1 SNHLY and CDR2 FYNNEI. The CDR3 length is 16 residues. The CDR3 loop reads CASSAVSGTVNTEAFF. The CDR3, as DNA: TGTGCCAGCAGTGCGGTCTCCGGGACAGTAAACACTGAAGCTTTCTTT.

The chain employs TRBV7-8 and TRBJ1-3, with TRBD1 matching 7 bases. The CDR3 length is 16 residues. In germline, CDR1 is SGHVS, CDR2 FQNEAQ. V lost 5 bases, J lost 4 bases, and 11 bases stayed unmatched. The DNA for the CDR3 is TGTGCCAGCAGCCGATTTACCGGGACAGTAGGAAACACCATATATTTT. This translates into CASSRFTGTVGNTIYF.

V is TRBV2 and J is TRBJ2-3; TRBD1 aligns across 7 bases. Germline V gene lookup returns CDR1 SNHLY and CDR2 FYNNEI. CDR3 length: 15 amino acids. Trimming at V came to 2 bases and at J to 2 bases, leaving 4 bases not matched to a gene. CDR3 amino acids: CASSEPRGSTDTQYF. The CDR3 DNA follows: TGTGCCAGCAGTGAACCCAGGGGGTCCACAGATACGCAGTATTTT.